The 32 T cell receptor beta chains in this list originate from one sample, sequenced in a study of metastatic and nonmetastatic thyroid tumors. Until they underwent thyroid surgery, no patient had received any treatment. MiXCR re-clonotyped the PCR reads for TCRdb. Of around 30,000 clones detected, about a fifth appear once; the ten largest clones hold 3%. Sequenced material: tumor tissue. The origin of the receptors is a male donor with papillary thyroid cancer or a benign thyroid nodule (not recorded which). Some clones in this sample may be carry-over from other donors' samples.

This clone was seen repeatedly, ten times or more. The chain joins TRBV20-1 to TRBJ2-5; the D gene is possibly TRBD2 (6 bases). The CDR3 is 15 amino acids. Trimming took off 3 bases at V and 2 bases at J, with 16 bases between the two ends. Germline V CDR1 and CDR2: DFQATT, SNEGSKA (reference sequence). CDR3 amino acids: CSARTPRGGQETQYF. The DNA of the CDR3 is TGCAGTGCTAGGACTCCGCGAGGAGGGCAAGAGACCCAGTACTTC.

The genes are TRBV11-2 and TRBJ2-7; TRBD2 might be the D (7 bases). CDR1 and CDR2 from the germline V gene are SGHAT and FQNNGV. This CDR3 has 14 amino acids. The V end was cut by 7 bases, the J end by 2 bases, with 15 bases between. CDR3 amino acids: CASTPRGGAYEQYF. The CDR3 nucleotides are TGTGCCAGCACCCCACGAGGGGGGGCCTACGAGCAGTACTTC. Using reference TRBV11-2 and TRBJ2-7 for the parts outside the CDR3, the full variable domain is EAGVAQSPRYKIIEKRQSVAFWCNPISGHATLYWYQQILGQGPKLLIQFQNNGVVDDSQLPKDRFSAERLKGVDSTLKIQPAKLEDSAVYLCASTPRGGAYEQYFGPGTRLTVT.

This clone was seen ten or more times. The rearrangement joins TRBV5-5 to TRBJ2-7, with a tentative D call TRBD2 (5 bases). The CDR3 length is 16 residues. The germline gives CDR1 SGHKS, CDR2 YYEKEE (reference sequence). Trimming shortened V by 4 bases and J by 0 bases, and 17 bases separated the two germline ends. CDR3 coding DNA: TGTGCCAGCAGCCCAACCCTCGGGGTAAGCTCCTACGAGCAGTACTTC. Translation: CASSPTLGVSSYEQYF.

In this sample, this clone turned up many times. This may be a read error, as it is one base from a much larger clone. Distinct nucleotide sequences in the sample also encode this CDR3. The chain recombines TRBV19 with TRBJ2-7; D is ambiguous. The CDR3 contains 13 residues. Germline values: CDR1 LNHDA, CDR2 SQIVND (reference sequence). This chain's CDR3 is CASSIALHYEQYF. The CDR3 nucleotides read TGCGCCAGTAGTATCGCTCTCCACTACGAGCAGTACTTC.

This clone was detected many times. V usage is TRBV14 and J usage is TRBJ2-1, with D maybe TRBD1 (5 bases). The CDR3 totals 13 residues. Germline V gene sequence: CDR1 SGHDN, CDR2 FVKESK. Trimming took off 4 bases at V and 3 bases at J, with 7 bases between the two ends. The CDR3 loop reads CASSRRVYNEQFF. The CDR3 DNA is TGTGCCAGCAGCCGCAGGGTCTACAATGAGCAGTTCTTC.

Notes on this clone: Germline is not matched at one junction end, which may reflect a read error. This chain links TRBV10-1 with TRBJ2-2; D is possibly TRBD1 (6 bases). CDR3 length equals 14 residues. CDR1 and CDR2 from the germline V gene are WNHNN and SYGVQD (reference sequence). CDR3 coding DNA: TGCGCCAGCAGCGGGACACTCAACACCGCGGAGCTGTTTTTT. It codes for CASSGTLNTAELFF.

The J gene is TRBJ2-5, the V gene TRBV11-1; D may be TRBD2 (5 bases). CDR1 is SGHAT, CDR2 FQDESV, per germline (reference sequence). V lost 7 bases and J lost 7, with 16 bases in between. The CDR3 extends over 13 amino acids. CDR3 bases: TGTGCCAGCAAGGCGGACTCATATTGGACCCAGTACTTC. Translation: CASKADSYWTQYF.

This clone rates as medium-sized. The CDR3 is CASSYSGPAAGQLNEQFF. In nucleotides, the CDR3 is TGTGCCAGCAGTTACTCGGGGCCCGCCGCAGGGCAGCTCAATGAGCAGTTCTTC. The V gene is TRBV6-5, the J gene TRBJ2-1; tentatively, D is TRBD1 (5 bases). V was clipped by 0 bases and J by 6 bases, with 21 bases between them. The CDR3 extends over 18 amino acids. Looked up from germline, CDR1 is MNHEY and CDR2 is SVGAGI.

The J gene is TRBJ2-5, the V gene TRBV6-5; D remains ambiguous. Germline loops: CDR1 MNHEY, CDR2 SVGAGI. This CDR3 spans 15 amino acids. V gave up 0 bases and J gave up 5 bases, with 13 bases separating them. The CDR3 coding sequence is TGTGCCAGCAGTTACTCGAACCTGGGTTGGGAGACCCAGTACTTC. Translation: CASSYSNLGWETQYF.

Many counts were recorded for this clone. The identical CDR3 is also encoded by other nucleotide sequences in the sample. The V gene is TRBV28, the J gene TRBJ2-5; D remains unclear. Germline CDR1 is MDHEN and CDR2 is SYDVKM. The CDR3 spans 14 residues. The V end lost 5 bases, the J end lost 4 bases, and 14 bases lay between the germline ends. The CDR3 spells CASSPYSYRETQYF. In nucleotides, the CDR3 is TGTGCCAGCAGTCCCTACAGTTACCGAGAGACCCAGTACTTC. Full variable domain (rest looked up from reference TRBV28 and TRBJ2-5): DVKVTQSSRYLVKRTGEKVFLECVQDMDHENMFWYRQDPGLGLRLIYFSYDVKMKEKGDIPEGYSVSREKKERFSLILESASTNQTSMYLCASSPYSYRETQYFGPGTRLLVL.

Many counts were recorded for this clone. The chain recombines TRBV7-8 with TRBJ2-2, with 11 bases that match TRBD1. Germline-derived CDR1 and CDR2 are SGHVS and FQNEAQ. V shed 2 bases, J shed 16 bases, and the junction held 3 bases outside the gene matches. The CDR3 spans 12 residues. The CDR3: CASSLRTGGAFF. The CDR3 coding sequence is TGTGCCAGCAGCTTAAGGACAGGGGGCGCGTTTTTT.

There are many counts of this clone. This chain links TRBV7-2 with TRBJ1-1; unclear D gene. The V end was cut by 3 bases, the J end by 11 bases, with 19 bases between. The germline V gene has CDR1 SGHTA and CDR2 FQGNSA. This CDR3 region has 14 residues. The CDR3 sequence is CASSFPGRRDNAFF. The CDR3 nucleotides are TGTGCCAGCAGCTTCCCTGGACGGCGGGATAACGCTTTCTTT.

This chain joins TRBV11-2 and TRBJ2-7, with 7 positions matching TRBD1. The ends lost 5 bases at V and 9 bases at J; junction bases unmatched: 7. The germline V gene encodes CDR1 SGHAT and CDR2 FQNNGV. The CDR3 has 12 amino acids. DNA of the CDR3: TGTGCCAGCAGCCCCCGGACAGGAGGGCAGTACTTC. Encoded protein: CASSPRTGGQYF.

Turning to this clone: The junction shows a germline mismatch at one end, possibly a read error. V and J are TRBV11-2 and TRBJ2-2, with TRBD1 matching 8 bases. The CDR3 spans 15 residues. Per the germline V gene, CDR1 is SGHAT and CDR2 is FQNNGV. The CDR3 sequence: CDSGFGQGNTGELFF. CDR3 DNA: TGTGACAGCGGCTTCGGACAGGGTAACACCGGGGAGCTGTTTTTT.

The sample holds many counts of this clone. Other DNA sequences from this sample encode an identical CDR3 as well. The chain couples TRBV5-6 to TRBJ2-7, with D possibly TRBD2 on 5 matching bases. The CDR3 covers 14 residues. Deletions cut 0 bases from V and 5 bases from J, with 12 bases between. In germline, CDR1 is SGHDT, CDR2 YYEEEE. The CDR3 nucleotides are TGTGCCAGCAGCTTGGTGGGAGCGCCACACGAGCAGTACTTC. Translating gives CASSLVGAPHEQYF. The entire variable domain, with the rest obtained from reference TRBV5-6 and TRBJ2-7, is as follows: DAGVTQSPTHLIKTRGQQVTLRCSPKSGHDTVSWYQQALGQGPQFIFQYYEEEERQRGNFPDRFSGHQFPNYSSELNVNALLLGDSALYLCASSLVGAPHEQYFGPGTRLTVT.

This clone is labeled medium-sized. The chain is built from TRBV12-3 or TRBV12-4 and TRBJ2-7; D assignment may be TRBD1 or TRBD2 (5 bases each). The CDR3 spans 14 residues. The V gene lost 4 bases and the J gene lost 0 bases, with 10 bases spanning the gap. The CDR3 nucleotides read TGTGCCAGCAGTTCACGGGGCTTCTCCTACGAGCAGTACTTC. Its protein product is CASSSRGFSYEQYF.

This clone was recorded at least ten times. The chain couples TRBV5-4 to TRBJ2-6, with TRBD1 matching over 11 bases. Germline V gives CDR1 SGHNT, CDR2 YYREEE (reference sequence). Losses at the gene ends were 1 base for V and 3 bases for J; bases not matched to a gene: 9. This CDR3 has 19 amino acids. CDR3 amino acids: CASSLYGTGGFNGANVLTF. The CDR3 nucleotides are TGTGCCAGCAGCTTGTATGGGACAGGGGGATTTAATGGGGCCAACGTCCTGACTTTC.

This chain joins TRBV4-3 and TRBJ2-1; D is ambiguous. The V end was cut by 0 bases, the J end by 3 bases, with 12 bases between. The CDR3 contains 16 residues. CDR1 is LGHNA, CDR2 YSLEER, per germline. The CDR3 is CASSQDRSGFYNEQFF. The DNA of the CDR3 is TGCGCCAGCAGCCAAGATAGGTCCGGATTCTACAATGAGCAGTTCTTC.

This clone has ten or more counts. The chain carries TRBV5-4 and TRBJ1-1; D uncertain. Germline assignment: CDR1 SGHNT and CDR2 YYREEE (reference sequence). The ends were cut back, 4 bases at V and 8 bases at J, with 15 bases in the middle. The CDR3 spans 13 residues. The CDR3 nucleotides read TGTGCCAGCAGCCCCCGCACCGGTGGAGAAGCTTTCTTT. Translation gives CASSPRTGGEAFF. Looking up the rest from reference TRBV5-4 and TRBJ1-1 gives the full variable domain: ETGVTQSPTHLIKTRGQQVTLRCSSQSGHNTVSWYQQALGQGPQFIFQYYREEENGRGNFPPRFSGLQFPNYSSELNVNALELDDSALYLCASSPRTGGEAFFGQGTRLTVV.

The chain employs TRBV6-2 or TRBV6-3 and TRBJ2-7, with 8 nucleotides matching TRBD2. Germline lookup yields CDR1 MNHEY and CDR2 SVGEGT. The CDR3 is 14 residues long. V dropped 5 bases and J dropped 7; count of bases not matched to a gene: 10. CDR3 nucleotide sequence: TGTGCCAGCAGTCTTACTAGCGGTATTGGGGAGCAGTACTTC. Protein product: CASSLTSGIGEQYF.

CDR3 protein: CASSPSNPDLGYTF. CDR3 coding DNA: TGTGCCAGCAGCCCCTCCAACCCGGACCTTGGCTACACCTTC. The chain links TRBV11-3 to TRBJ1-2; no firm D call. The germline V and J ends were trimmed by 5 bases and 7 bases, with 17 bases remaining between them. Germline loops: CDR1 SGHNT, CDR2 YENEEA. The CDR3 extends over 14 amino acids.

This clone has just a few counts. The chain combines TRBV6-1 with TRBJ1-1; a weak D match, TRBD1 (6 bases). Looked up from germline, CDR1 is MNHNS and CDR2 is SASEGT. The CDR3 is 11 amino acids. The V gene lost 9 bases and the J gene lost 3 bases, with 8 bases spanning the gap. The CDR3 DNA reads as TGTGCCAGTCAGGGGTACACTGAAGCTTTCTTT. This encodes CASQGYTEAFF.

This clone was recorded at least ten times. V usage is TRBV5-4 and J usage is TRBJ1-5; D ambiguous. V was trimmed by 2 bases and J by 7 bases, leaving 13 bases between them. Germline V gene data show CDR1 as SGHNT and CDR2 as YYREEE (reference sequence). The CDR3 has 14 amino acids. The CDR3: CASSLFGGGQPQHF. CDR3 DNA: TGTGCCAGCAGCTTATTTGGTGGTGGACAGCCCCAGCATTTT.

This clone occurred many times. This chain uses TRBV19 with TRBJ2-7, with TRBD2 matching over 11 bases. Trimming removed 7 bases from V and 3 bases from J; junction bases left unmatched: 14. CDR1 LNHDA and CDR2 SQIVND come from the germline V gene (reference sequence). The CDR3 covers 17 residues. DNA of the CDR3: TGTGCCAGTATAGGACTAGCGGGCCGAGTCCCTAGCTACGAGCAGTACTTC. The encoded protein is CASIGLAGRVPSYEQYF.

This chain links TRBV9 with TRBJ1-1; a possible D gene is TRBD1 (6 bases). The CDR3 spans 15 residues. Germline V gene lookup returns CDR1 SGDLS and CDR2 YYNGEE. The germline V and J ends were trimmed by 3 bases and 2 bases, with 14 bases remaining between them. CDR3 DNA sequence: TGTGCCAGCAGCGCGGGGGCAGGGAGCAACACTGAAGCTTTCTTT. Protein: CASSAGAGSNTEAFF. The entire variable domain, with the rest obtained from reference TRBV9 and TRBJ1-1, is as follows: DSGVTQTPKHLITATGQRVTLRCSPRSGDLSVYWYQQSLDQGLQFLIQYYNGEERAKGNILERFSAQQFPDLHSELNLSSLELGDSALYFCASSAGAGSNTEAFFGQGTRLTVV.

There are many counts of this clone. The chain couples TRBV7-2 to TRBJ2-1; D ambiguous. The CDR3 runs to 13 residues. Germline loops: CDR1 SGHTA, CDR2 FQGNSA. The ends were cut back, 5 bases at V and 5 bases at J, with 10 bases in the middle. The CDR3 spells CASSTRVNNEQFF. CDR3 sequence (DNA): TGTGCCAGCAGCACCCGGGTCAACAATGAGCAGTTCTTC.

In this sample, this clone turned up a few times. The chain joins TRBV28 to TRBJ1-2; 8 nucleotides align to TRBD1. This CDR3 has 11 residues. Germline-derived CDR1 and CDR2 are MDHEN and SYDVKM. V lost 8 bases, J lost 8 bases, and 4 bases stayed unmatched. The CDR3 DNA sequence: TGTGCCAGCGGACGGACAGGGGGCTACACCTTC. Translating it yields CASGRTGGYTF.

The sample holds a few counts of this clone. Given a much more abundant clone one base away, this may be a read error. The genes are TRBV10-2 and TRBJ2-5; a weak D match, TRBD2 (5 bases). The CDR3 has 13 residues. The V gene's germline CDR1 is WSHSY and CDR2 SAAADI. The CDR3 reads CASSESVWENQYF. CDR3 nucleotides: TGCGCCAGCAGTGAGTCGGTGTGGGAGAACCAGTACTTC.

A few counts support this clone. A much larger clone differs by one base, so this may be a read error. The same CDR3 also results from other DNA sequences found in this sample. The chain carries TRBV28 and TRBJ2-5; D not certain. Germline lookup yields CDR1 MDHEN and CDR2 SYDVKM. This CDR3 is built from 14 residues. The V and J ends lost 7 bases and 4 bases respectively, with 16 bases between them. In nucleotides, the CDR3 is TGTGCCAGCACCCTGACTGGTTTCCGAGAGACCCAGTACTTC. Translation: CASTLTGFRETQYF.

This clone occurred many times. Other nucleotide sequences from this sample produce the same CDR3. V and J are TRBV18 and TRBJ2-7; D call uncertain. The CDR3 is made up of 13 amino acids. From germline, CDR1 is KGHSH and CDR2 LQKENI. Between the trimmed V and J ends, which lost 6 bases and 5 bases, there was a span of 14 bases. CDR3 DNA: TGTGCCAGCTCCCGGAACCACCGCCACGAGCAGTACTTC. Translated, it gives CASSRNHRHEQYF.

Turning to this clone: The junction departs from germline at one end; a sequencing error may be responsible. V usage is TRBV13 and J usage is TRBJ2-3; D not resolved. Per the germline V gene, CDR1 is PRHDT and CDR2 is FYEKMQ (reference sequence). The CDR3 covers 12 residues. The CDR3 DNA reads as TGCGCCAGCAGCCTCGGGACAGATACGCAGTATTTT. This encodes CASSLGTDTQYF.

This sequence joins TRBV5-1 and TRBJ2-2; no firm D call. Germline V lookup: CDR1 SGHRS, CDR2 YFSETQ. Trimming removed 0 bases at V and 7 bases at J, with 13 bases between. This CDR3 contains 15 residues. CDR3 loop: CASSLEVIRGGELFF. CDR3 DNA sequence: TGCGCCAGCAGCTTGGAGGTAATACGTGGCGGGGAGCTGTTTTTT.